These 27 T cell receptor beta chains came from one sample sequenced in a study of blood T cell repertoires in COVID-19. Assay: immunoSEQ multiplex PCR; the TCRdb copy retains only in-frame clones and omits some. In the table there are approximately 300,000 clones, around 90% of which are singletons. The sequenced sample was peripheral blood. These receptors all come from a woman in her 30s with COVID-19, enrolled during active disease.

About this clone: In the same sample, other DNA sequences code for this CDR3. V is TRBV9 and J is TRBJ2-7, with D perhaps matching TRBD2 (7 bases). The CDR3 is 16 residues long. Trimming stripped 2 bases from V and 5 bases from J, with 20 bases between. CDR1 SGDLS and CDR2 YYNGEE come from the germline V gene. In nucleotides, the CDR3 is TGTGCCAGCAGCGTTGCTGGGGCGGGGGCATCCAACGAGCAGTACTTC. Its translation is CASSVAGAGASNEQYF.

This chain connects TRBV30 to TRBJ2-7; D is uncertain. Germline-derived CDR1 and CDR2 are GTSNPN and SVGIG (reference sequence). Trimming removed 4 bases from V and 6 bases from J, with 10 bases in between. CDR3 size: 11 residues. CDR3 sequence (DNA): TGTGCCTGGAAGGTGGGCGTCGAGCAGTACTTC. It specifies CAWKVGVEQYF.

V and J are TRBV6-5 and TRBJ1-3; 7 bases match TRBD1. Germline CDR1 and CDR2: MNHEY and SVGAGI. The CDR3 is 15 amino acids. The ends lost 2 bases at V and 2 bases at J; junction bases unmatched: 3. CDR3 sequence: CASSYEGGTGNTIYF. CDR3 nucleotides: TGTGCCAGCAGTTACGAAGGGGGCACTGGAAACACCATATATTTT.

The chain uses TRBV7-6 and TRBJ2-7; 7 nucleotides agree with TRBD1. Germline loops: CDR1 SGHVS, CDR2 FNYEAQ. The CDR3 contains 15 residues. J lost 2 bases, V lost 1 base, and 5 bases had no gene match. This CDR3 is CASSLGGTATYEQYF. The CDR3 DNA reads TGTGCCAGCAGCTTAGGTGGGACAGCAACCTACGAGCAGTACTTC.

J is TRBJ1-1 and V is TRBV7-6, with D perhaps TRBD1 (5 bases). The V and J ends lost 4 bases and 4 bases respectively, with 10 bases between them. Germline CDR1 SGHVS, CDR2 FNYEAQ. This CDR3 is 13 amino acids long. The CDR3 nucleotides read TGTGCCAGCAGCTCTGACAGAGGCACTGAAGCTTTCTTT. Translation gives CASSSDRGTEAFF.

This clone has just one count. This chain links TRBV6-5 with TRBJ1-2, with 9 bases that match TRBD1. This CDR3 has 15 amino acids. Trimming took 7 bases from V and 4 from J; bases not matched to a gene: 10. Germline V gene sequence: CDR1 MNHEY, CDR2 SVGAGI. The CDR3 reads CASTRGGQGTYGYTF. The CDR3, as DNA: TGTGCCAGCACCCGTGGGGGACAGGGAACCTATGGCTACACCTTC.

V is TRBV2 and J is TRBJ1-6; the match to TRBD1 covers 8 bases. V dropped 2 bases and J dropped 7; count of bases not matched to a gene: 10. This CDR3 is 17 amino acids long. CDR1 and CDR2 from the germline V gene are SNHLY and FYNNEI. Here the CDR3 reads CASSEIGSGGFNSPLHF. The CDR3 nucleotides are TGTGCCAGCAGTGAAATTGGCTCAGGGGGCTTCAATTCACCCCTCCACTTT.

J is TRBJ2-1 and V is TRBV28, with 8 bases identical to TRBD2. Germline trimming cut 6 bases from V and 9 bases from J; bases unmatched to any gene: 13. The length of the CDR3 is 15 residues. From germline, CDR1 is MDHEN and CDR2 SYDVKM. CDR3 DNA sequence: TGTGCCAGCAGACCTAGCGGGTCAAGTCCGTTTGAGCAGTTCTTC. Its translation: CASRPSGSSPFEQFF.

The table lists this clone with a few counts. V and J are TRBV5-1 and TRBJ1-2; D ambiguous. The CDR3 loop spans 16 amino acids. Trimming pared 6 bases from V and 5 bases from J, leaving 23 bases between. Germline V CDR1 and CDR2: SGHRS, YFSETQ. CDR3 DNA sequence: TGCGCCAGCAAGCCCCCAGGAGGGAGGGCCCAGTATGGCTACACCTTC. It translates to CASKPPGGRAQYGYTF.

The CDR3 region has the DNA TGCGCCAGCAGCCAAGATGCGACGGGGAATCAGCCCCAGCATTTT. Its translation is CASSQDATGNQPQHF. This rearrangement joins TRBV4-1 to TRBJ1-5, with unresolved D. CDR3 length: 15 amino acids. V shed 0 bases and J shed 4 bases, with 10 bases lying between them. Germline V CDR1 and CDR2: MGHRA, YSYEKL.

The chain recombines TRBV19 with TRBJ2-5; 7 bases line up with TRBD1. CDR3 size: 13 residues. Germline lookup yields CDR1 LNHDA and CDR2 SQIVND (reference sequence). V lost 10 bases to trimming and J lost 4 bases; unmatched junction nucleotides: 9. The CDR3 DNA reads TGTGCCACCTCAGGGGGTAGGACAGAGACCCAGTACTTC. Protein product: CATSGGRTETQYF. Together with reference TRBV19 and TRBJ2-5, the CDR3 gives the full variable domain: DGGITQSPKYLFRKEGQNVTLSCEQNLNHDAMYWYRQDPGQGLRLIYYSQIVNDFQKGDIAEGYSVSREKKESFPLTVTSAQKNPTAFYLCATSGGRTETQYFGPGTRLLVL.

The chain links TRBV14 to TRBJ2-1, with 11 bases aligning to TRBD2. The CDR3 extends over 18 amino acids. Trimming took 9 bases from V and 0 from J; bases not matched to a gene: 13. Germline V CDR1 and CDR2: SGHDN, FVKESK. CDR3 protein: CARERKGLAASSYNEQFF. The DNA for the CDR3 is TGTGCCAGAGAAAGAAAGGGACTAGCGGCTAGCTCCTACAATGAGCAGTTCTTC.

V usage is TRBV19 and J usage is TRBJ2-3; the D gene is possibly TRBD1 (5 bases). V lost 4 bases to trimming and J lost 0 bases, with 11 bases between them. Germline CDR1 LNHDA, CDR2 SQIVND (reference sequence). CDR3 length: 15 residues. DNA for the CDR3: TGTGCCAGTAGTAAGGGGCCAGTGAGCACAGATACGCAGTATTTT. This gives the protein CASSKGPVSTDTQYF.

The chain employs TRBV4-3 and TRBJ2-1, with a possible D match to TRBD2 (6 bases). The CDR3 length is 17 residues. In germline, CDR1 is LGHNA, CDR2 YSLEER. The V gene lost 4 bases and the J gene lost 2 bases, with 18 bases spanning the gap. The CDR3 loop is CASSPRRREWPYNEQFF. CDR3 nucleotide sequence: TGCGCCAGCAGCCCCCGCCGGAGGGAGTGGCCCTACAATGAGCAGTTCTTC.

V is TRBV21-1 and J is TRBJ1-5; the table calls TRBD1, which could not be checked here. TRBV21-1 is classified as a pseudogene. The CDR3 is 14 residues long. The CDR3 coding sequence is TGTGCCAGCAGCAGACAGGGGACAGGGCAGCCCCAGCATTTT. Translation gives CASSRQGTGQPQHF.

V gene TRBV15 combines with J gene TRBJ2-6; D may be TRBD1 (5 bases). Germline lookup yields CDR1 LNHNV and CDR2 YYDKDF (reference sequence). Between the trimmed V and J ends, which lost 5 bases and 0 bases, there was a span of 8 bases. The CDR3 runs to 15 residues. CDR3 region: CATSGDSSGANVLTF. The CDR3 DNA sequence: TGTGCCACCAGCGGCGACAGCTCTGGGGCCAACGTCCTGACTTTC.

This chain connects TRBV27 to TRBJ2-1, with D possibly TRBD2 on 5 matching bases. Germline values: CDR1 MNHEY, CDR2 SMNVEV (reference sequence). The V end lost 5 bases, the J end lost 4 bases, and 9 bases lay between the germline ends. The length of the CDR3 is 13 residues. The CDR3 region has the DNA TGTGCCAGCAGTGGGTGGGAGTACAATGAGCAGTTCTTC. Translation gives CASSGWEYNEQFF.

The V and J genes are TRBV11-2 and TRBJ2-5, with 10 bases fitting TRBD2. After removal of 1 base from V and 5 bases from J, the junction contained 10 bases not matched to a gene. CDR3 length: 17 amino acids. Germline CDR1 is SGHAT and CDR2 is FQNNGV. CDR3 bases: TGTGCCAGCAGCTTAGGAGTACTAGCGGGACTGGAGGAGACCCAGTACTTC. Translated: CASSLGVLAGLEETQYF.

The CDR3 spells CASSRTVGAPYEQYF. The CDR3 bases are TGTGCCAGTAGTAGGACAGTCGGAGCCCCCTACGAGCAGTACTTC. The rearrangement links TRBV19 to TRBJ2-7; TRBD1 might be the D (6 bases). CDR3 size: 15 residues. Per germline, CDR1 LNHDA and CDR2 SQIVND (reference sequence). Trimming pared 4 bases from V and 2 bases from J, leaving 15 bases between. The full variable domain, completed using reference TRBV19 and TRBJ2-7, is DGGITQSPKYLFRKEGQNVTLSCEQNLNHDAMYWYRQDPGQGLRLIYYSQIVNDFQKGDIAEGYSVSREKKESFPLTVTSAQKNPTAFYLCASSRTVGAPYEQYFGPGTRLTVT.

The V gene is TRBV11-2, the J gene TRBJ2-7; TRBD1 matches 8 bases. The J segment lost 2 bases and the V segment lost 4 bases, leaving 1 base of the junction unmatched. CDR1 SGHAT and CDR2 FQNNGV come from the germline V gene. The CDR3 contains 13 residues. The CDR3 here is CASSWGQAYEQYF. Written as DNA, the CDR3 is TGTGCCAGCAGCTGGGGACAGGCCTACGAGCAGTACTTC.

The table lists this clone with a few counts. Other DNA sequences from this sample encode an identical CDR3 as well. The V gene is TRBV6-2 or TRBV6-3, the J gene TRBJ1-2; 7 nucleotides agree with TRBD1. V shed 2 bases and J 6 bases; nucleotides not matched to a gene: 3. Germline CDR1 reads MNHEY; CDR2 reads SVGEGT. The CDR3 spans 13 residues. CDR3 in DNA: TGTGCCAGCAGTTACCGGCAGGGGGATGGCTACACCTTC. Translation gives CASSYRQGDGYTF.

The V gene is TRBV5-1, the J gene TRBJ2-5; weak D call: TRBD1 (5 bases). CDR3 length: 15 amino acids. Trimming shortened V by 0 bases and J by 1 base, and 10 bases separated the two germline ends. Germline values: CDR1 SGHRS, CDR2 YFSETQ. CDR3 bases: TGCGCCAGCAGCTTGGTTGGGGCGATCCAAGAGACCCAGTACTTC. It codes for CASSLVGAIQETQYF.

CDR3 in DNA: TGTGCCAGCAGCGGACAGTCCCGAGGAAAACTGTTTTTT. It translates to CASSGQSRGKLFF. The chain couples TRBV27 to TRBJ1-4, with D possibly matching TRBD1 (6 bases). In germline, CDR1 is MNHEY, CDR2 SMNVEV (reference sequence). CDR3 length: 13 residues. V lost 6 bases and J 10 bases, leaving 15 bases between the germline ends.

This chain joins TRBV28 and TRBJ2-5; 8 bases line up with TRBD2. Germline values: CDR1 MDHEN, CDR2 SYDVKM. This CDR3 is built from 14 residues. J lost 5 bases, V lost 6 bases, and 8 bases had no gene match. The CDR3 spells CASSPTSDWETQYF. CDR3 bases: TGTGCCAGCAGCCCGACTAGCGATTGGGAGACCCAGTACTTC.

The chain is built from TRBV25-1 and TRBJ2-3; 8 positions agree with TRBD2. The CDR3 is made up of 15 amino acids. The germline CDR1 and CDR2 sequences are MGHDK and SYGVNS. Trimming removed 2 bases from V and 5 bases from J; junction bases left unmatched: 6. The CDR3 protein is CASSEKAGAGDTQYF. CDR3 sequence (DNA): TGTGCCAGCAGTGAAAAAGCGGGAGCCGGAGATACGCAGTATTTT.

The genes are TRBV7-9 and TRBJ2-7; perhaps TRBD1 as D (6 bases). This CDR3 contains 14 residues. Between the trimmed V and J ends, which lost 5 bases and 4 bases, there was a span of 15 bases. The germline V gene encodes CDR1 SEHNR and CDR2 FQNEAQ (reference sequence). The CDR3 spells CASSPGGRGYEQYF. CDR3 DNA sequence: TGTGCCAGCAGCCCCGGAGGCAGGGGTTACGAGCAGTACTTC.

The chain's CDR3 is CASSYSERGSAGYTF. CDR3 coding DNA: TGTGCCAGCAGTTACTCGGAGCGTGGGTCCGCTGGCTACACCTTC. V is TRBV6-5 and J is TRBJ1-2; D uncertain. The CDR3 extends over 15 amino acids. V gave up 0 bases and J gave up 7 bases, with 15 bases separating them. Germline assignment: CDR1 MNHEY and CDR2 SVGAGI.